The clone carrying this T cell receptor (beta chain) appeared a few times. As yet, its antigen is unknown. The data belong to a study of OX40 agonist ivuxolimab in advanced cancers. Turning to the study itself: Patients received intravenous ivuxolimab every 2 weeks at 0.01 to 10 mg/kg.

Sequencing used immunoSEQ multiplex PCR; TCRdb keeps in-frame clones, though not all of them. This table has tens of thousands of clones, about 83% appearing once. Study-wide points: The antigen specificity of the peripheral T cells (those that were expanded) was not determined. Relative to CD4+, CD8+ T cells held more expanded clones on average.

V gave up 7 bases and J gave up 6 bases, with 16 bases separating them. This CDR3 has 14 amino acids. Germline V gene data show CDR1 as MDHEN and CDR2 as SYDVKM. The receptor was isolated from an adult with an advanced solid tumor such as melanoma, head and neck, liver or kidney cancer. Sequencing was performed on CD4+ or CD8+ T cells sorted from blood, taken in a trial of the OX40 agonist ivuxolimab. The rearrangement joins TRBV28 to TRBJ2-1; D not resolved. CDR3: CASTSSLVGNEQFF. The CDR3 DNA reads TGTGCCAGCACCTCCTCCCTAGTAGGCAATGAGCAGTTCTTC.